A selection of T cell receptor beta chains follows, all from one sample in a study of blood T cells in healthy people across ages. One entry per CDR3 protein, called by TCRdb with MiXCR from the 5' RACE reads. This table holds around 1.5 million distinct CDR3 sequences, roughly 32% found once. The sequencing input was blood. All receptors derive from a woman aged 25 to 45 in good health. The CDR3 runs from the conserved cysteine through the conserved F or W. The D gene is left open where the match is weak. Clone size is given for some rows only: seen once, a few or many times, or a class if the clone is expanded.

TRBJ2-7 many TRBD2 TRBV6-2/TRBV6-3 CASTLTSGGYYEQYF TGTGCCAGCACCCTGACGAGCGGGGGATACTACGAGCAGTACTTC
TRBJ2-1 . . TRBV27 CASSALTGYNEQFF TGTGCCAGCAGTGCCCTCACAGGGTACAATGAGCAGTTCTTC
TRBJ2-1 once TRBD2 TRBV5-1 CASSAASGGAAYNEQFF TGCGCCAGCAGCGCGGCTAGCGGGGGGGCCGCCTACAATGAGCAGTTCTTC
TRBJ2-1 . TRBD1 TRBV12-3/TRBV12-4 CASSCYRGRTYNEQFF TGTGCCAGCAGTTGTTACAGGGGGCGAACCTACAATGAGCAGTTCTTC
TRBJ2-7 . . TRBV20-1 CSAKSSGSHPYEQYF TGCAGTGCTAAGTCATCGGGGAGCCATCCCTACGAGCAGTACTTC
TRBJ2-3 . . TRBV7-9 CASSALATTDTQYF TGTGCCAGCAGCGCACTAGCTACCACAGATACGCAGTATTTT
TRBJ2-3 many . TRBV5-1 CASSLVPDTQYF TGTGCCAGCAGTTTAGTCCCAGATACGCAGTATTTT
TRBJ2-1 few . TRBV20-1 CSAREDSSYNEQFF TGCAGTGCTAGAGAGGACAGTTCCTACAATGAGCAGTTCTTC
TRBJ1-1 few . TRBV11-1 CASSFQQGNTEAFF TGTGCCAGCAGCTTTCAACAGGGAAACACTGAAGCTTTCTTT
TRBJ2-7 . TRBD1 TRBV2 CASSGGTGYYEQYF TGTGCCAGCAGTGGAGGGACAGGATACTACGAGCAGTACTTC
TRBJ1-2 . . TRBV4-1 CASSPRTGGENGYTF TGCGCCAGCAGCCCGAGAACGGGGGGAGAGAATGGCTACACCTTC
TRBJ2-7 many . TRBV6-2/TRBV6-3 CANSYTLSYEQYF TGTGCCAACAGTTACACCCTCTCCTACGAGCAGTACTTC
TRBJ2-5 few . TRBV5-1 CASSLALGSAQETQYF TGCGCCAGCAGCTTGGCCTTAGGGTCTGCCCAAGAGACCCAGTACTTC
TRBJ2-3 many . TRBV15 CATSRDSRSDTQYF TGTGCCACCAGCAGAGACTCAAGATCAGATACGCAGTATTTT
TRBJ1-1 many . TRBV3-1 CASSQQVNTEAFF TGTGCCAGCAGTCAACAGGTGAACACTGAAGCTTTCTTT
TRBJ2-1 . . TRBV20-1 CSARDLPSRRESSYNEQFF TGCAGTGCTAGAGATCTACCTAGCAGGCGGGAAAGCTCCTACAATGAGCAGTTCTTC
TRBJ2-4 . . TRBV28 CASSPEGGGRNIQYF TGTGCCAGCAGTCCAGAAGGGGGTGGGAGAAACATTCAGTACTTC
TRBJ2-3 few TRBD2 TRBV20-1 CSAQREAKDTQYF TGCAGTGCTCAGCGGGAGGCAAAAGATACGCAGTATTTT
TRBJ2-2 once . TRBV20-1 CSARDQLENTGELFF TGCAGTGCTAGAGACCAACTTGAGAACACCGGGGAGCTGTTTTTT
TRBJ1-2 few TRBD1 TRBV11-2 CASSLIHSGTGGIGYTF TGTGCCAGCAGCTTAATACACTCCGGGACAGGGGGGATTGGCTACACCTTC
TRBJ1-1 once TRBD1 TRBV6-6 CASRPGTGLNTEAFF TGTGCCAGCAGGCCCGGGACAGGGCTGAACACTGAAGCTTTCTTT
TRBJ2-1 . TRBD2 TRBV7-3 CASSSLGLAADEQFF TGTGCCAGCAGCTCCTTGGGACTAGCGGCGGATGAGCAGTTCTTC
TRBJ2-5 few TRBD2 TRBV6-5 CASSYLSSGRAGGTQYF TGTGCCAGCAGTTACTTGTCTAGCGGGAGGGCCGGCGGGACCCAGTACTTC
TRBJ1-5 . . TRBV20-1 CSARKGGGQPQHF TGCAGTGCTAGGAAGGGAGGCGGTCAGCCCCAGCATTTT
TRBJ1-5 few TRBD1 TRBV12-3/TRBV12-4 CASSGGTGNIDQPQHF TGTGCCAGCAGTGGGGGGACAGGGAATATAGATCAGCCCCAGCATTTT
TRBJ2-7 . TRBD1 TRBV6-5 CASSLGQGAQYF TGTGCCAGCAGTCTCGGACAGGGGGCTCAGTACTTC
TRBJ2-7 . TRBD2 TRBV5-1 CASSQDASGKVEQYF TGCGCCAGCAGCCAAGATGCTAGCGGGAAGGTCGAGCAGTACTTC
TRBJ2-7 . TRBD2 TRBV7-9 CASSQGGGARDEQYF TGTGCCAGCAGCCAGGGCGGGGGAGCCCGGGACGAGCAGTACTTC
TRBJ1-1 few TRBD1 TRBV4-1 CASSQVRDRDRSYSMNTEAFF TGCGCCAGCAGCCAAGTACGGGACAGGGATCGTTCCTATTCCATGAACACTGAAGCTTTCTTT
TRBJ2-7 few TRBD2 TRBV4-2 CASSSFPGLAGGRYEQYF TGTGCCAGCAGCTCCTTCCCGGGACTAGCGGGGGGGCGCTACGAGCAGTACTTC
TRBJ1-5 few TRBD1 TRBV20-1 CSAGDRGMGNQPQHF TGCAGTGCTGGTGACAGGGGAATGGGCAATCAGCCCCAGCATTTT
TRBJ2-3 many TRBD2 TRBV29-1 CSVQGLAGKTDTQYF TGCAGCGTCCAAGGACTAGCCGGGAAAACAGATACGCAGTATTTT
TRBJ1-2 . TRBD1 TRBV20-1 CNAIRDRVQVGYTF TGCAATGCTATCCGGGACAGGGTCCAGGTCGGCTACACCTTC
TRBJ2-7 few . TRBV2 CASSRGAVNEQYF TGTGCCAGCTCGAGAGGGGCGGTCAACGAGCAGTACTTC
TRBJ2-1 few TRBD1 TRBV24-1 CATSSNPGTGLFAEQFF TGTGCCACCAGTTCCAACCCCGGGACAGGTCTTTTCGCTGAGCAGTTCTTC
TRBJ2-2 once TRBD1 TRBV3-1 CASFHRGQRSTGELFF TGTGCCAGCTTCCATAGGGGACAGCGAAGCACCGGGGAGCTGTTTTTT
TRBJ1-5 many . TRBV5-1 CASSLVPAGTDSNQPQHF TGCGCCAGCAGCTTGGTTCCGGCGGGGACGGATAGCAATCAGCCCCAGCATTTT
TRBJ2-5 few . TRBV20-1 CSASDDYQETQYF TGCAGTGCTAGTGACGACTACCAAGAGACCCAGTACTTC
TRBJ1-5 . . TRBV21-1 CASSKVEEVGEPPQHF TGTGCCAGCAGCAAAGTGGAGGAAGTAGGGGAGCCGCCCCAGCATTTT
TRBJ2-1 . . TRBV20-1 CSAESRGSSYNEQFF TGCAGTGCTGAAAGTCGGGGAAGCTCCTACAATGAGCAGTTCTTC
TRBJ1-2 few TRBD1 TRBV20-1 CSARDQGQINYGYTF TGCAGTGCTAGAGACCAGGGACAGATTAACTATGGCTACACCTTC
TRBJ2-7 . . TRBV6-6 CASRDRLGGKQYF TGTGCCAGCAGGGACCGCCTAGGTGGTAAGCAGTACTTC
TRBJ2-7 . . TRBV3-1 CASSAIAAEQYF TGTGCCAGCAGCGCTATAGCGGCCGAGCAGTACTTC
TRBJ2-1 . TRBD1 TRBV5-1 CASSGSGTGNYNEQFF TGCGCCAGCAGCGGCTCTGGGACAGGGAACTACAATGAGCAGTTCTTC
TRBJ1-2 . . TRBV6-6 CASSPPRGEQHGYTF TGTGCCAGCAGTCCCCCGCGAGGAGAGCAGCATGGCTACACCTTC
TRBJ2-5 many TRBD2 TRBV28 CASVAGAGETQYF TGTGCCAGCGTAGCGGGAGCAGGGGAGACCCAGTACTTC
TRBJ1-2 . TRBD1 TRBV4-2 CASSHTGQVFYGYTF TGTGCCAGCAGCCACACAGGACAGGTTTTTTATGGCTACACCTTC
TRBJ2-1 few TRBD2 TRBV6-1 CASPEAGFPNNEQFF TGTGCCAGTCCGGAAGCGGGATTCCCCAACAATGAGCAGTTCTTC
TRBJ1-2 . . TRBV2 CASSDRSGYGYTF TGTGCCAGCAGTGACCGCTCGGGCTATGGCTACACCTTC